The rows below give T cell receptor beta chains drawn from one sample of a study of radiation and T cells in renal cell carcinoma. TCRdb's copy holds only in-frame clones and misses some; the assay was immunoSEQ multiplex PCR. This sample has about 59,000 clones, with more than 60% found just once. Here the sequenced sample was blood, taken from a patient whose treatment included radiotherapy and nephrectomy. These receptors all stem from a man aged 60 to 69 with renal cell carcinoma. CDR3s include the opening cysteine and the closing phenylalanine or tryptophan. The D gene is left open where the match is weak. Some rows have no size entry. The others give once, few or many, or a class for an expanded clone.

clone_size d_call j_call v_call cdr3_nt cdr3_aa
- TRBD2 TRBJ2-3 TRBV6-1 TGTGCCGGAGCGACTAGCGGGAGCGCAGATACGCAGTATTTT CAGATSGSADTQYF
- TRBD2 TRBJ2-3 TRBV6-5 TGTGCCAGCAGTTACTCCCCCGCGGGAGGCACAGATACGCAGTATTTT CASSYSPAGGTDTQYF
- - TRBJ1-2 TRBV6-5 TGTGCCGTTGGAGGCTACACCTTC CAVGGYTF
- - TRBJ1-1 TRBV4-1 TGCGCCAGCAGCCAAGCTGAAACAGGGAACACTGAAGCTTTCTTT CASSQAETGNTEAFF
- - TRBJ1-4 TRBV6-1 TGTGCCAGCAGTGAAGCGCGGGGTATGGTGGGTGAAAAACTGTTTTTT CASSEARGMVGEKLFF
few TRBD2 TRBJ2-3 TRBV10-1 TGCGCCAGCAATGAGACTAGCGGGGGACATCCCATAGCAGATACGCAGTATTTT CASNETSGGHPIADTQYF
- TRBD1 TRBJ2-3 TRBV2 TGTGCCAGCAGTGGCCCCGGGACAGGGAAGACAGATACGCAGTATTTT CASSGPGTGKTDTQYF
- TRBD2 TRBJ2-5 TRBV2 TGTGCCAGAACCTTCGGGACTAGCGGCCAAGAGACCCAGTACTTC CARTFGTSGQETQYF
- TRBD2 TRBJ2-3 TRBV5-4 TGTGCCAGCAGTTTTAGCGGGGGGGCCTGGGATACGCAGTATTTT CASSFSGGAWDTQYF
- - TRBJ2-2 TRBV5-8 TGTGCCAGCAGCTGGGAGAGGGACATCATTAACACCGGGGAGCTGTTTTTT CASSWERDIINTGELFF
- TRBD1 TRBJ1-6 TRBV13 TGTGCCAGCAGCTTCTGGACAGGGGTAGGCAATTCACCCCTCCACTTT CASSFWTGVGNSPLHF
- TRBD2 TRBJ2-2 TRBV11-1 TGTGCCAGCAGCCTCGCCGGGACTAGCGCCGGGGAGCTGTTTTTT CASSLAGTSAGELFF
once TRBD1 TRBJ2-3 TRBV30 TGTGCCTACCACAGGGGGCTTATCACAGATACGCAGTATTTT CAYHRGLITDTQYF
- - TRBJ1-4 TRBV16 TGTGCCAGCAGCTCCCTAGGGACATCAAATGAAAAACTGTTTTTT CASSSLGTSNEKLFF
once - TRBJ2-7 TRBV6-6 TGTGCCAGCAGTTACTCGACAGACGAGCAGTACTTC CASSYSTDEQYF
- TRBD1 TRBJ1-1 TRBV5-1 TGCGCCAGCAGCTTGGAGGGACAGGGATCGGGCACTGAAGCTTTCTTT CASSLEGQGSGTEAFF
- - TRBJ2-4 TRBV6-5 TGTGCCACCCACGGGCGATCCAAAAACATTCAGTACTTC CATHGRSKNIQYF
- - TRBJ1-2 TRBV11-2 TGTGCCAGCAGCTTAGTTCTGGGAGTGAATGGCTACACCTTC CASSLVLGVNGYTF
- TRBD1 TRBJ1-5 TRBV9 TGTGCCAGCAGCTTACAGGGGAATCCGCCCCAGCATTTT CASSLQGNPPQHF
- TRBD1 TRBJ2-2 TRBV9 TGTGCCAGCAGTTTTGGGACAGTCGTCAGCGGGGAGCTGTTTTTT CASSFGTVVSGELFF
- - TRBJ2-7 TRBV7-9 TGTGCCAGCAGCCCCAACAGGGCTGAGCAGTACTTC CASSPNRAEQYF
- - TRBJ2-2 TRBV10-3 TGTGCCATCAGTGACCCGAGCGCGGGACTGGGTTTCACCGGGGAGCTGTTTTTT CAISDPSAGLGFTGELFF
- - TRBJ2-5 TRBV18 TGTGCCAGCTCAGAGGTGCAAGAGACCCAGTACTTC CASSEVQETQYF
- - TRBJ2-2 TRBV6-1 TGTGCCAGCAGTGCAAACCCAGGGGAGCTGTTTTTT CASSANPGELFF
- - TRBJ2-7 TRBV27 TGTGCCAGCAGTTCACCCACGATGGACAGAACGCATTCCTACGAGCAGTACTTC CASSSPTMDRTHSYEQYF
- TRBD2 TRBJ2-5 TRBV4-3 TGCGCCAGCAGCCAAGGGACTAGCAACAGAAGGGGGGGGCCAGAGACCCAGTACTTC CASSQGTSNRRGGPETQYF
- - TRBJ1-4 TRBV29-1 TGCAGCGTTGAAAGGCTCGGGGGTGAAAAACTGTTTTTT CSVERLGGEKLFF
- - TRBJ2-1 TRBV7-6 TGTGCCAGCAGCTTCCGGGGGAGCTCCTACAATGAGCAGTTCTTC CASSFRGSSYNEQFF
- TRBD1 TRBJ1-4 TRBV7-7 TGTGCCAGCAGCCTCCGGACAGGTTTCAATGAAAAACTGTTTTTT CASSLRTGFNEKLFF
- - TRBJ2-1 TRBV9 TGTGCCAGCAGCCCCCGGGGCGGCGGGACGGGGAATGAGCAGTTCTTC CASSPRGGGTGNEQFF
few TRBD1 TRBJ2-2 TRBV27 TGTGCCAGCAGTGACAGGGATACCGGGGAGCTGTTTTTT CASSDRDTGELFF
few - TRBJ2-5 TRBV19 TGTGCCAGTAGTGGGGACTACCAAGAGACCCAGTACTTC CASSGDYQETQYF
- - TRBJ1-3 TRBV6-5 TGTGCCAGCAGGGAGACAGCCTTCTCTGGAAACACCATATATTTT CASRETAFSGNTIYF
few - TRBJ1-1 TRBV7-9 TGTGCCAGCAGCTCCCCGAGGAGTTCAACCATGAACACTGAAGCTTTCTTT CASSSPRSSTMNTEAFF
few - TRBJ1-1 TRBV30 TGTGCCTGGAGTGCATCCTCCAGAGGGGCTGAAGCTTTCTTT CAWSASSRGAEAFF
- - TRBJ2-2 TRBV7-9 TGTGCCAGCACTCGAAGCGGGAACACCGGGGAGCTGTTTTTT CASTRSGNTGELFF
- TRBD2 TRBJ2-2 TRBV5-1 TGCGCCAGCAGTCCCCGGGAGGGCAACACCGGGGAGCTGTTTTTT CASSPREGNTGELFF
- - TRBJ1-1 TRBV5-6 TGTGCCAGCAGCGGGCCGACGAGAACACCGAACACTGAAGCTTTCTTT CASSGPTRTPNTEAFF
- - TRBJ2-3 TRBV6-5 TGTGCCAGCAGCCCCGGGCAGTACACAGATACGCAGTATTTT CASSPGQYTDTQYF